This section outlines one TCR beta chain sequence together with its context. The sample holds a few counts of this clone. Its binding antigen is unknown. Base-call qualities are not available, and no considerably larger clone is one nucleotide away. The sample originates from a study of blood T cell repertoires in COVID-19 (TCRdb year 2020). Study-level background: The collaborator samples originated in the United States, Italy and Spain and spanned the acute and convalescent phases of COVID-19. The prospective study material was composed of cDNA or gDNA derived from T cells, B-cell-depleted T cells, or PBMCs. Deeply sampled blood TCRbeta repertoires from subjects exposed to, actively infected with, or recovered from COVID-19 were included in the dataset. A freely available public database, intended as a resource for researchers studying the immune response to SARS-CoV-2, is where the repertoires were released. Samples were obtained from the ongoing ImmuneRACE study (first 160 participants) and from over a thousand subjects provided by 6 global collaborators. The sample metadata nearly always contained a de-identified subject ID, COVID-19 status, age in years and sex. HLA class I and class II types, where available, came from metadata supplied by the sample provider rather than from assay-based typing. The full study reports these points: How much clinical and demographic metadata was included differed by source and by participant, and the metadata was provided uncurated.

In the prospective study, participants were roughly 18 to 100 years old, resided in fewer than 25 geographic areas of the United States, and were enrolled through a virtual design. To assign participants to cohorts, the prospective study relied on clinical history that participants themselves reported in a screening survey and a study questionnaire. In the prospective study, mobile phlebotomists collected whole blood, serum and a nasopharyngeal or oropharyngeal swab from each participant. Additional blood draws and questionnaires over an approximately two-month period could optionally be provided by prospective study participants. Before DNA extraction, blood samples from the prospective study were shipped at room temperature or frozen. The immunoSEQ Assay, a bias-controlled multiplex PCR, was used to amplify TCRbeta CDR3 regions from genomic DNA. Under the source paper's analysis protocol: The number of nucleated cells in each sample was estimated by amplification of reference gene primers within the assay. To quantify the absolute abundance of each unique TCRbeta CDR3 rearrangement, sequence reads were collapsed and filtered. Productive Simpson clonality was computed per sample as the square root of Simpson's diversity index over productive rearrangements. TCRdb limited this immuneACCESS table to in-frame rearrangements with V and J called. A share of clones is missing; checked studies link under half to unresolved V genes, and the rest is unexplained. The V and J calls and clone size come from that table; D and trimming were worked out from the DNA. The sample profile shows fewer than 500,000 clones; over 75% of them were found once. More than 0.9% of the sample lies in the top ten.

Counted from cysteine to phenylalanine, this CDR3 has 13 amino acids. Of the read, only the CDR3 DNA is kept; its 39 bases are in frame from base 1. CDR1 and CDR2 are drawn from the germline V gene: ENHRY, SYGVKD. V is reduced by 4 bases and J by 5 bases, leaving a spacing of 11 bases between them. Sequencing was carried out using PBMCs or T cells enriched from blood (not recorded which). The clonotype was recovered from a woman in her twenties or thirties with acute COVID-19. The chain uses TRBV10-3 and TRBJ1-1, with a tentative D gene TRBD1 over 5 matching bases. The CDR3 here reads CAISAAGSTEAFF. The DNA sequence is as follows: TGTGCCATCAGTGCGGCAGGGTCAACTGAAGCTTTCTTT.